This T cell receptor (beta chain) was recorded in a study of blood T cell repertoires in COVID-19. At the level of the study: COVID-19 samples, acute and convalescent, were from the United States, Italy and Spain. In each case, the material was cDNA or gDNA derived from T cells, B-cell-depleted T cells, or PBMCs.

Here immunoSEQ multiplex PCR was the method, and the copy in TCRdb shows in-frame clones only, minus some. The data hold approximately 230,000 clones, with about 80% observed a single time. The CDR3 runs 14 residues. The germline V gene has CDR1 LNHNV and CDR2 YYDKDF (reference sequence). With 0 bases removed from V and 3 bases from J, the gap between germline ends came to 9 bases. The chain carries TRBV15 and TRBJ2-7; D call uncertain. Sequencing input: peripheral blood. The TCR was taken from a man older than 75 with acute or convalescent COVID-19. The CDR3 spells CATSREAGFYEQYF. The CDR3, as DNA: TGTGCCACCAGCAGAGAAGCAGGTTTCTACGAGCAGTACTTC.